These 23 T cell receptor beta chains share one sample of origin, sequenced in a study of metastatic and nonmetastatic thyroid tumors. TCRdb reanalyzed the PCR reads via MiXCR. The data contain tens of thousands of clones, about 26% of them singletons. Each patient went into thyroid surgery without having received any treatment. The sequencing input was blood. These receptors were collected from a male donor with papillary thyroid cancer or a benign thyroid nodule (not recorded which). Some clones in this sample may be carry-over from other donors' samples.

Notes on this clone: The CDR3 carries no conserved terminal phenylalanine or tryptophan, so it likely arises from a read error. The limits of the CDR3 on the DNA are not certain, so only TCRdb's listed CDR3 is given. The chain employs TRBV27 and TRBJ2-5; no DNA check was done on the table's D call, TRBD1. Germline CDR1 is MNHEY and CDR2 is SMNVEV (reference sequence). The CDR3 length is 12 residues, termini included. The CDR3 protein is CASSLPRGTQSC.

The chain employs TRBV20-1 and TRBJ2-3; TRBD2 agrees at 12 bases. Trimming took 2 bases from V and 12 from J; bases not matched to a gene: 9. The CDR3 spans 14 residues. Germline lookup yields CDR1 DFQATT and CDR2 SNEGSKA (reference sequence). The CDR3, as DNA: TGCAGTGCTAGACTAGCGGGAGGGCCGATGGGTCAGTATTTT. Translated, it gives CSARLAGGPMGQYF.

This clone has a count of ten or more. The rearrangement links TRBV19 to TRBJ2-1, with unresolved D. There are 12 residues in the CDR3. Trimming took 7 bases from V and 9 from J, leaving 13 bases between them. Germline values: CDR1 LNHDA, CDR2 SQIVND (reference sequence). This chain's CDR3 is CASKDHPGEQFF. The DNA for the CDR3 is TGTGCCAGTAAAGACCACCCGGGTGAGCAGTTCTTC.

The table lists this clone with a count of one. The chain employs TRBV7-6 and TRBJ2-7; D possibly matches TRBD1 or TRBD2 (5 bases each). Looked up from germline, CDR1 is SGHVS and CDR2 is FNYEAQ. The CDR3 length is 14 residues. The V and J ends lost 0 bases and 5 bases respectively, with 11 bases between them. The CDR3 DNA reads TGTGCCAGCAGCTTAGCCTGGGGGAGACACGAGCAGTACTTC. This translates into CASSLAWGRHEQYF.

This clone occurred many times. This chain joins TRBV9 and TRBJ2-3; the D call may be TRBD1 or TRBD2 (5 bases each). The V gene lost 0 bases and the J gene lost 3 bases, with 14 bases spanning the gap. The germline V gene has CDR1 SGDLS and CDR2 YYNGEE. CDR3 length equals 16 residues. The DNA for the CDR3 is TGTGCCAGCAGCGTAGCTGTGGGGGTTGGGACAGATACGCAGTATTTT. Encoded protein: CASSVAVGVGTDTQYF. Full variable domain (remainder filled in from reference TRBV9 and TRBJ2-3): DSGVTQTPKHLITATGQRVTLRCSPRSGDLSVYWYQQSLDQGLQFLIQYYNGEERAKGNILERFSAQQFPDLHSELNLSSLELGDSALYFCASSVAVGVGTDTQYFGPGTRLTVL.

The chain joins TRBV20-1 to TRBJ2-3, with TRBD1 identical over 7 bases. Trimming cost V 0 bases and J 3 bases; bases outside gene matches: 3. From germline, CDR1 is DFQATT and CDR2 SNEGSKA (reference sequence). CDR3 length: 14 amino acids. For the CDR3, the DNA is TGCAGTGCTAGAGATCACAGGGGTACAGATACGCAGTATTTT. Its protein is CSARDHRGTDTQYF.

This sequence joins TRBV6-1 and TRBJ2-3; possibly TRBD1 for D (6 bases). Trimming removed 6 bases from V and 6 bases from J, with 10 bases in between. The germline V gene has CDR1 MNHNS and CDR2 SASEGT. CDR3 length: 12 amino acids. The CDR3 bases are TGTGCCAGCAGGTTCAGGGGTGATACGCAGTATTTT. Translated, it gives CASRFRGDTQYF.

V gene TRBV28 combines with J gene TRBJ2-2, with D perhaps TRBD1 (5 bases). V gave up 8 bases and J gave up 2 bases, with 12 bases separating them. The CDR3 runs 14 residues. Germline values: CDR1 MDHEN, CDR2 SYDVKM. The CDR3 reads CASRMQGNTGELFF. The CDR3 nucleotides are TGTGCCAGCCGCATGCAGGGAAACACCGGGGAGCTGTTTTTT.

This clone was seen ten or more times. CDR3 bases: TGTGCCAGCAGGGAGACAGGGGGCGGCACTGAAGCTTTCTTT. Its protein product is CASRETGGGTEAFF. This chain connects TRBV28 to TRBJ1-1, with 10 bases aligning to TRBD1. The germline CDR1 and CDR2 sequences are MDHEN and SYDVKM. The CDR3 loop spans 14 amino acids. V was clipped by 6 bases and J by 4 bases; unmatched bases: 5. The full variable domain, in which reference TRBV28 and TRBJ1-1 provide the parts outside the CDR3, is DVKVTQSSRYLVKRTGEKVFLECVQDMDHENMFWYRQDPGLGLRLIYFSYDVKMKEKGDIPEGYSVSREKKERFSLILESASTNQTSMYLCASRETGGGTEAFFGQGTRLTVV.

This clone was counted many times. This chain uses TRBV2 with TRBJ2-2; TRBD2 matches at 12 bases. Trimming took 6 bases from V and 5 from J; bases not matched to a gene: 7. The CDR3 has 16 amino acids. Germline V gives CDR1 SNHLY, CDR2 FYNNEI. The DNA of the CDR3 is TGTGCCAGCAGCCTGACTAGCGGGAGTGGTACCGGGGAGCTGTTTTTT. Translation: CASSLTSGSGTGELFF.

This clone has a count of ten or more. CDR3 nucleotides: TGTGCCAGCAGCCGAGAGACTAGCGGACCCTACGAGCAGTACTTC. Its translation is CASSRETSGPYEQYF. The chain recombines TRBV14 with TRBJ2-7; 9 bases are shared with TRBD2. The CDR3 runs 15 residues. The V gene end was trimmed by 4 bases and the J gene end by 2 bases; junction bases not matched to a gene: 6. Germline V gives CDR1 SGHDN, CDR2 FVKESK.

The chain has TRBV27 and TRBJ2-3; D is uncertain. The CDR3 is made up of 14 amino acids. CDR1 and CDR2 (germline): MNHEY, SMNVEV (reference sequence). Trimming took 4 bases from V and 2 from J, leaving 10 bases between them. The CDR3 loop reads CASSSVGFTDTQYF. CDR3 bases: TGTGCCAGCAGTTCGGTCGGGTTCACAGATACGCAGTATTTT.

V gene TRBV11-1 combines with J gene TRBJ2-1; 8 nucleotides agree with TRBD2. Germline V lookup: CDR1 SGHAT, CDR2 FQDESV (reference sequence). The V and J ends lost 2 bases and 1 base, in that order; junction bases with no gene match: 4. The CDR3 length is 16 residues. The CDR3 spells CASSLTRGGSYNEQFF. The CDR3 DNA follows: TGTGCCAGCAGCTTAACTCGCGGGGGGTCCTACAATGAGCAGTTCTTC.

The gene calls are TRBV19 and TRBJ2-7, with D possibly matching TRBD2 (5 bases). Per the germline V gene, CDR1 is LNHDA and CDR2 is SQIVND (reference sequence). The CDR3 has 13 amino acids. V was clipped by 4 bases and J by 2 bases, with 9 bases between them. CDR3: CASSTTSAYEQYF. CDR3 sequence (DNA): TGTGCCAGTAGTACAACTAGTGCCTACGAGCAGTACTTC.

In this sample, this clone turned up many times. The chain couples TRBV4-1 to TRBJ2-3, with TRBD1 matching over 10 bases. The CDR3 loop spans 15 amino acids. The germline CDR1 and CDR2 sequences are MGHRA and YSYEKL. With V trimmed by 4 bases and J by 2 bases, 3 bases remained unmatched. CDR3 bases: TGCGCCAGCAGCCCGGGACAGGGGCACACAGATACGCAGTATTTT. Translation gives CASSPGQGHTDTQYF.

By sample fraction, this clone is medium-sized. In DNA, the CDR3 is TGTGCCAGCAGTCCTCCGCCTGGGGGGCACTATGGATACGAGCAGTACTTC. This translates into CASSPPPGGHYGYEQYF. J is TRBJ2-7 and V is TRBV28, with D perhaps TRBD1 or TRBD2 (6 bases each). Deletions cut 5 bases from V and 4 bases from J, with 24 bases between. The CDR3 runs 17 residues. Germline V gives CDR1 MDHEN, CDR2 SYDVKM.

The chain employs TRBV6-1 and TRBJ2-7, with 8 bases lining up with TRBD1. CDR1 and CDR2 from the germline V gene are MNHNS and SASEGT. With 9 bases clipped from V and 2 bases from J, the junction kept 9 bases outside the gene matches. This CDR3 contains 14 residues. For the CDR3, the DNA is TGTGCCAGTCGACAGGGGAAGGCCGCCTACGAGCAGTACTTC. Translating gives CASRQGKAAYEQYF.

This clone showed up many times. V and J are TRBV3-1 and TRBJ2-2; 14 bases align to TRBD2. The CDR3 loop spans 17 amino acids. Germline CDR1 and CDR2: LGHDT and YNNKEL (reference sequence). V was pared by 4 bases and J by 4 bases, with 5 bases of the junction left unmatched. The CDR3 spells CASSLRTSGRITGELFF. In nucleotides, the CDR3 is TGTGCCAGCAGCCTCCGGACTAGCGGGAGGATCACCGGGGAGCTGTTTTTT.

The J gene is TRBJ2-4, the V gene TRBV5-4; the match to TRBD2 covers 7 bases. The V gene's germline CDR1 is SGHNT and CDR2 YYREEE (reference sequence). V lost 2 bases to trimming and J lost 3 bases; unmatched junction nucleotides: 5. CDR3 length: 15 residues. CDR3 sequence reads: CASSFGGEGKNIQYF. CDR3 nucleotides: TGTGCCAGCAGCTTTGGGGGGGAAGGCAAAAACATTCAGTACTTC.

This clone was seen a handful of times. The V and J genes are TRBV11-1 and TRBJ2-2; TRBD2 matches 7 bases. The ends lost 5 bases at V and 3 bases at J; junction bases unmatched: 12. Germline CDR1 and CDR2: SGHAT and FQDESV (reference sequence). The CDR3 has 17 amino acids. The CDR3 loop is CASSPVATGGDTGELFF. Here the CDR3 DNA reads TGTGCCAGCAGCCCGGTAGCGACGGGAGGTGACACCGGGGAGCTGTTTTTT.

In this sample, this clone turned up a few times. The V gene is TRBV7-9, the J gene TRBJ2-5; possible D gene TRBD1, 5 bases. V was shortened by 3 bases and J by 0 bases, with 8 bases between the two germline ends. CDR1 is SEHNR and CDR2 is FQNEAQ in the germline V gene (reference sequence). The CDR3 runs to 14 residues. The CDR3 nucleotides are TGTGCCAGCAGCTTCGACAGCCACCAAGAGACCCAGTACTTC. This translates into CASSFDSHQETQYF.

The chain links TRBV7-8 to TRBJ1-6; D is unresolved. Per the germline V gene, CDR1 is SGHVS and CDR2 is FQNEAQ. V lost 5 bases and J lost 13, with 18 bases in between. The CDR3 has 14 residues. CDR3 sequence (DNA): TGTGCCAGCAGCGCCGACACCGGGGATGGGCCCCTCCACTTT. This sequence encodes CASSADTGDGPLHF.

Many counts were recorded for this clone. V gene TRBV11-2 combines with J gene TRBJ2-3; TRBD2 aligns across 12 bases. CDR3 length: 14 amino acids. With 4 bases clipped from V and 10 bases from J, the junction kept 6 bases outside the gene matches. CDR1 and CDR2 (germline): SGHAT, FQNNGV. CDR3 DNA sequence: TGTGCCAGCAGCTCCAGGACTAGCGGGGACGCGCAGTATTTT. The encoded protein is CASSSRTSGDAQYF.